The rows below give T cell receptor beta chains drawn from one sample of a study of response to subunit inactivated influenza vaccine. TCRdb used MiXCR to reprocess the RT-PCR reads, holding one entry per CDR3 protein. The sample lists fewer than 750,000 distinct CDR3 sequences; 14% were seen once. Sequenced here: PBMCs from blood, sampled 12 days after vaccination. The origin of the receptors is a man aged 50 to 59 who received an inactivated influenza vaccine. The CDR3 runs from the conserved cysteine through the conserved F or W. The order of the fields is V gene, J gene, clone size, D gene, CDR3 DNA, CDR3 protein. D genes are given only for firm matches. A row's size may be missing; if present it is once, few, many or a size class.

V: TRBV5-4; J: TRBJ2-3; size: few; D: TRBD2; DNA: TGTGCCAGCAGCGCCCCTAGCGGGAAAGGCACAGATACGCAGTATTTT; CDR3: CASSAPSGKGTDTQYF
V: TRBV10-2; J: TRBJ2-7; size: NA; D: NA; DNA: TGCGCCAGCAGTGAGTCGCCTAGGACCGAGCAGTACTTC; CDR3: CASSESPRTEQYF
V: TRBV6-2/TRBV6-3; J: TRBJ1-2; size: few; D: TRBD1; DNA: TGTGCCACCTGGACAGGAATGGGCTATGGCTACACCTTC; CDR3: CATWTGMGYGYTF
V: TRBV7-7; J: TRBJ2-5; size: NA; D: TRBD1; DNA: TGTGCCAGCAGCCAAAGACAGGGGCAGACCCAGTACTTC; CDR3: CASSQRQGQTQYF
V: TRBV5-1; J: TRBJ2-3; size: NA; D: TRBD2; DNA: TGCGCCAGCACCGAGGGAGGGAGCACAGATACGCAGTATTTT; CDR3: CASTEGGSTDTQYF
V: TRBV5-1; J: TRBJ1-2; size: many; D: TRBD1; DNA: TGCGCCAGCAGCAGGGACAGGAGTGACTATGGCTACACCTTC; CDR3: CASSRDRSDYGYTF
V: TRBV24-1; J: TRBJ2-3; size: NA; D: TRBD1; DNA: TGTGCCACCAGTGACACTCCCATGGGACAGGGGTCCCCGTTCGATACGCAGTATTTT; CDR3: CATSDTPMGQGSPFDTQYF
V: TRBV4-2; J: TRBJ1-6; size: NA; D: NA; DNA: TGTGCCAGCAGCCAAGACGTGGGCATAAGGAGTTCACCCCTCCACTTT; CDR3: CASSQDVGIRSSPLHF
V: TRBV5-1; J: TRBJ2-5; size: NA; D: NA; DNA: TGCGCCAGCAGCACCCTCGGAGGGCAGCAAGAGACCCAGTACTTC; CDR3: CASSTLGGQQETQYF
V: TRBV12-3/TRBV12-4; J: TRBJ2-2; size: few; D: NA; DNA: TGTGCCAGCAGTTTATACCAACGGGGGACCGGGGAGCTGTTTTTT; CDR3: CASSLYQRGTGELFF
V: TRBV3-1; J: TRBJ1-2; size: NA; D: NA; DNA: TGTGCCAGCAGCCAAGTCGCGGGCCGGGGGCCCTATGGCTACACCTTC; CDR3: CASSQVAGRGPYGYTF